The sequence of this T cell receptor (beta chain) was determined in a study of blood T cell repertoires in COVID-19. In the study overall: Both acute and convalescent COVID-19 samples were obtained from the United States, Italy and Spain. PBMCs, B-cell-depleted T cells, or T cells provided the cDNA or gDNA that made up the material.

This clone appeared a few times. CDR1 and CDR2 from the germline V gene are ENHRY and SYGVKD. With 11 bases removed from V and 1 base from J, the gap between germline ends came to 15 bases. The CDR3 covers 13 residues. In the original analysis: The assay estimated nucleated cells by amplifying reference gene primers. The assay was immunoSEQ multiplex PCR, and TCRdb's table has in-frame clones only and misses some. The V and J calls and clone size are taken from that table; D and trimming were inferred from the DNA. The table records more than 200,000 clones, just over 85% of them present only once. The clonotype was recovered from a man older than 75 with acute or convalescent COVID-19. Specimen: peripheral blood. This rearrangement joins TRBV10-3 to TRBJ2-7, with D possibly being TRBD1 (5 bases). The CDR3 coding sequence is TGTGCCGCAACCCCGGACAATTCCTACGAGCAGTACTTC. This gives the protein CAATPDNSYEQYF.